The 3 T cell receptor beta chains reported below all come from one sample, sequenced in a study of early T cells in non-severe SARS-CoV-2 infection. TCRdb passed the 5' RACE reads through MiXCR, listing each CDR3 protein once. The sample carries 65,000 to 75,000 distinct CDR3 sequences, 11% recorded once. Sequenced input: whole blood. The receptors originated from an adult who was a healthcare worker with PCR-confirmed SARS-CoV-2 infection or an uninfected control (not recorded which).

This clonotype was recorded a few times. This chain connects TRBV4-2 to TRBJ2-2, with D possibly being TRBD2 (6 bases). With 7 bases removed from V and 4 bases from J, the gap between germline ends came to 10 bases. This CDR3 spans 13 amino acids. Germline V gene lookup returns CDR1 LGHNA and CDR2 YNFKEQ. As DNA, the CDR3 is TGTGCCAGCAAGGGCGGGATCACCGGGGAGCTGTTTTTT. It specifies CASKGGITGELFF.

This clonotype was counted many times. The chain is built from TRBV2 and TRBJ2-3, with D unresolved. Germline assignment: CDR1 SNHLY and CDR2 FYNNEI. The V and J ends lost 3 bases and 4 bases respectively, with 2 bases between them. The CDR3 is 11 amino acids. The CDR3: CASSEADTQYF. In DNA form, the CDR3 reads TGTGCCAGCAGTGAGGCAGATACGCAGTATTTT. Complete variable domain (other parts from reference TRBV2 and TRBJ2-3): EPEVTQTPSHQVTQMGQEVILRCVPISNHLYFYWYRQILGQKVEFLVSFYNNEISEKSEIFDDQFSVERPDGSNFTLKIRSTKLEDSAMYFCASSEADTQYFGPGTRLTVL.

CDR3 loop: CASSEWREKLFF. The DNA for the CDR3 is TGTGCCAGCAGTGAGTGGAGAGAAAAACTGTTTTTT. The chain employs TRBV2 and TRBJ1-4; unclear D gene. Per the germline V gene, CDR1 is SNHLY and CDR2 is FYNNEI. The V and J ends lost 3 bases and 8 bases respectively, with 7 bases between them. This CDR3 contains 12 residues. The full variable domain, completed using reference TRBV2 and TRBJ1-4, is EPEVTQTPSHQVTQMGQEVILRCVPISNHLYFYWYRQILGQKVEFLVSFYNNEISEKSEIFDDQFSVERPDGSNFTLKIRSTKLEDSAMYFCASSEWREKLFFGSGTQLSVL.